The present T cell receptor beta chain was sequenced within a study of blood T cells in healthy people across ages. RNA extraction gave at least 5.5 micrograms of total RNA per sample. The CDR3 loop spans 16 amino acids. Study findings and constraints: Higher naive T cell percentage went strongly together with higher TCR beta diversity. It was the long-lived donors that had more naive CD4+ cells and higher diversity than aged donors. Roughly linearly, TCR beta diversity per million T cells fell as age increased.

Primers used in a second PCR of roughly 7 to 12 cycles were a sample-barcoded 5' primer and a J-beta primer mix. MiXCR, run by TCRdb on the 5' RACE reads, gives a single entry per CDR3 protein. This sample has 800,000 to 950,000 distinct CDR3 sequences, with around 49% found just once. On this clonotype itself: Its specificity is unknown.

Sequencing was carried out using blood. This clonotype was obtained from a man younger than 45 in good health. This sequence joins TRBV21-1 and TRBJ2-7; the table's D call, TRBD1, has no DNA check behind it. TRBV21-1 represents a pseudogene. In DNA, the CDR3 is TGTGCCAGCAGCAAAGGAAATAAGGCAGGGGGCGACGAGCAGTACTTC. This encodes CASSKGNKAGGDEQYF.